Presented here are 29 T cell receptor beta chains from one specimen sequenced in a study of T cells in Graves' hyperthyroidism and ophthalmopathy. Amplified regions were TCR beta CDR3 sequences from RNA transcripts. A set of HTBI primers served as the primers for a first-round RT-PCR of the TCR CDR3. Using its own MiXCR run on the multiplex PCR reads, TCRdb lists one record per CDR3 protein. There are hundreds of thousands of distinct CDR3 sequences in the sample; approximately 15% occur only once, and roughly 24% lies in the top ten. The sequenced sample consisted of blood. The receptors come from a woman aged 25 to 39 with Graves' hyperthyroidism.

The CDR3 DNA sequence: TGTGCCAGCAGCACCAGGGTCCAAGAGACCCAGTACTTC. Encoded protein: CASSTRVQETQYF. The V and J genes are TRBV7-2 and TRBJ2-5, with D perhaps TRBD1 (5 bases). The CDR3 spans 13 residues. The germline V gene encodes CDR1 SGHTA and CDR2 FQGNSA. V shed 5 bases and J shed 1 base, with 8 bases lying between them.

This clonotype was counted between two and nine times. The rearrangement joins TRBV3-1 to TRBJ1-1, with D perhaps TRBD1 (6 bases). Germline V gene data show CDR1 as LGHDT and CDR2 as YNNKEL (reference sequence). The CDR3 sequence is 14 residues long. V was shortened by 1 base and J by 1 base, with 7 bases between the two germline ends. CDR3 in amino acids: CASSQVQGNTEAFF. DNA of the CDR3: TGTGCCAGCAGCCAAGTACAGGGGAACACTGAAGCTTTCTTT.

Ten or more counts support this clonotype. The CDR3 region is CSAREGGTEAFF. In DNA, the CDR3 is TGCAGTGCTAGAGAGGGTGGGACTGAAGCTTTCTTT. This chain uses TRBV20-1 with TRBJ1-1; D remains unclear. Germline V lookup: CDR1 DFQATT, CDR2 SNEGSKA (reference sequence). CDR3 length: 12 amino acids. V dropped 0 bases and J dropped 5 bases, with 7 bases sitting between them.

This rearrangement joins TRBV3-1 to TRBJ1-3; D is ambiguous. Germline V lookup: CDR1 LGHDT, CDR2 YNNKEL (reference sequence). V was cut by 1 base and J by 0 bases, with 7 bases left in between. This CDR3 is 15 amino acids long. The CDR3 here is CASSQGQNSGNTIYF. CDR3 nucleotide sequence: TGTGCCAGCAGCCAAGGGCAGAACTCTGGAAACACCATATATTTT.

This clonotype was counted many times. The rearrangement uses TRBV3-1 and TRBJ1-5, with D possibly matching TRBD1 (5 bases). CDR3 size: 15 residues. The germline V gene encodes CDR1 LGHDT and CDR2 YNNKEL (reference sequence). With 4 bases removed from V and 6 bases from J, the gap between germline ends came to 16 bases. The CDR3 protein is CASSPRPGRGQPQHF. In nucleotides, the CDR3 is TGTGCCAGCAGCCCCCGACCGGGAAGGGGTCAGCCCCAGCATTTT.

This clonotype was detected a few times. The chain has TRBV10-3 and TRBJ2-5; possibly TRBD2 for D (5 bases). The V and J ends lost 2 bases and 4 bases respectively, with 11 bases between them. Germline CDR1 ENHRY, CDR2 SYGVKD. The CDR3 runs to 14 residues. The CDR3 loop is CAISEGASLETQYF. The CDR3 nucleotides are TGTGCCATCAGTGAGGGTGCTAGCTTAGAGACCCAGTACTTC.

This clonotype was seen only a few times. The rearrangement links TRBV6-2 or TRBV6-3 to TRBJ2-7; D may be TRBD2 (5 bases). The CDR3 length is 13 residues. V lost 1 base to trimming and J lost 7 bases, with 11 bases between them. Germline V gene data show CDR1 as MNHEY and CDR2 as SVGEGT. The CDR3: CASSYFRTGEQYF. As DNA, the CDR3 is TGTGCCAGCAGTTACTTTCGGACGGGGGAGCAGTACTTC.

This clonotype occurred many times. The chain joins TRBV12-3 or TRBV12-4 to TRBJ2-7, with 8 bases aligning to TRBD1. V shed 6 bases, J shed 6 bases, and the junction held 13 bases outside the gene matches. The CDR3 sequence is 15 residues long. CDR3 sequence: CASSQRTGRSSEQYF. In DNA form, the CDR3 reads TGTGCCAGCAGCCAAAGGACAGGGAGATCTTCCGAGCAGTACTTC.

In its sample, this clonotype was seen many times. The chain employs TRBV28 and TRBJ1-4, with TRBD1 matching over 8 bases. The germline gives CDR1 MDHEN, CDR2 SYDVKM. The CDR3 loop spans 14 amino acids. V lost 6 bases to trimming and J lost 10 bases; unmatched junction nucleotides: 10. CDR3 amino acids: CASSSPGQGGKLFF. The CDR3 region has the DNA TGTGCCAGCAGCTCTCCTGGACAGGGTGGAAAACTGTTTTTT. The variable domain in full, completed from reference TRBV28 and TRBJ1-4, reads DVKVTQSSRYLVKRTGEKVFLECVQDMDHENMFWYRQDPGLGLRLIYFSYDVKMKEKGDIPEGYSVSREKKERFSLILESASTNQTSMYLCASSSPGQGGKLFFGSGTQLSVL.

The CDR3 sequence: CTSSFLGTAEQYF. In nucleotides, the CDR3 is TGTACCAGCAGCTTTTTAGGTACTGCCGAGCAGTACTTC. The chain combines TRBV7-2 with TRBJ2-7; no definite D call. Germline V lookup: CDR1 SGHTA, CDR2 FQGNSA. The V end lost 3 bases, the J end lost 6 bases, and 12 bases lay between the germline ends. The CDR3 is 13 residues long.

This clonotype was counted many times. This chain links TRBV29-1 with TRBJ1-2; a possible D gene is TRBD1 (6 bases). The CDR3 covers 15 residues. Deletions cut 7 bases from V and 4 bases from J, with 22 bases between. Germline V CDR1 and CDR2: SQVTM, ANQGSEA. The CDR3 region has the DNA TGCAGCGCCGAGGGGGGCGCAGGGCTAAGCTATGGCTACACCTTC. Its protein product is CSAEGGAGLSYGYTF.

The sample holds many counts of this clonotype. The gene calls are TRBV7-8 and TRBJ1-1; no clear D gene. Deletions cut 5 bases from V and 7 bases from J, with 11 bases between. This CDR3 region has 12 residues. Per germline, CDR1 SGHVS and CDR2 FQNEAQ. In nucleotides, the CDR3 is TGTGCCAGCAGCGGAGGATCTGATGAAGCTTTCTTT. This codes for CASSGGSDEAFF.

The chain is built from TRBV6-6 and TRBJ1-4; D is ambiguous. The germline V gene has CDR1 MNHNY and CDR2 SVGAGI (reference sequence). With 2 bases removed from V and 8 bases from J, the gap between germline ends came to 6 bases. This CDR3 region has 12 residues. The CDR3: CASSYDKEKLFF. CDR3 nucleotides: TGTGCCAGCAGTTACGACAAAGAAAAACTGTTTTTT.

A few counts support this clonotype. The chain recombines TRBV6-1 with TRBJ2-1, with 11 bases that match TRBD2. From germline, CDR1 is MNHNS and CDR2 SASEGT. The CDR3 sequence is 18 residues long. Trimming took 8 bases from V and 9 from J; bases not matched to a gene: 21. The CDR3 region is CASRGLAGLRSALREQFF. The CDR3, as DNA: TGTGCCAGCCGAGGACTAGCGGGTCTTAGGTCCGCACTTCGTGAGCAGTTCTTC.

Comment on this clonotype: This may arise from a read error, as a much more abundant clone is one base away. This CDR3 fails to terminate in the conserved phenylalanine or tryptophan, so it likely reflects a read error. V usage is TRBV6-2 or TRBV6-3 and J usage is TRBJ2-1; 8 bases match TRBD2. After removal of 5 bases from V and 4 bases from J, the junction contained 7 bases not matched to a gene. Germline V CDR1 and CDR2: MNHEY, SVGEGT. The CDR3 length is 15 residues. This chain's CDR3 is CASSPISGNYNEQFL. DNA of the CDR3: TGTGCCAGCAGTCCGATTAGCGGGAATTACAATGAGCAGTTCCTC.

This clonotype has a handful of counts. The chain recombines TRBV20-1 with TRBJ1-5; D is uncertain. The CDR3 has 16 residues. CDR1 and CDR2 (germline): DFQATT, SNEGSKA (reference sequence). The V end was cut by 7 bases, the J end by 2 bases, with 21 bases between. The DNA of the CDR3 is TGCAGTGTTACCGGCTTCGTCGAGGATGGCAATCAGCCCCAGCATTTT. Its translation is CSVTGFVEDGNQPQHF.

There are many counts of this clonotype. This CDR3 reads CASRRQGYYEQYF. DNA of the CDR3: TGTGCCAGCCGCCGACAGGGGTACTACGAGCAGTACTTC. The chain carries TRBV28 and TRBJ2-7, with 8 bases matching TRBD1. Germline CDR1 and CDR2: MDHEN and SYDVKM. V lost 8 bases, J lost 3 bases, and 6 bases stayed unmatched. The CDR3 length is 13 residues.

This sequence joins TRBV20-1 and TRBJ2-7; D may be TRBD1 (6 bases). The germline V and J ends were trimmed by 3 bases and 5 bases, with 20 bases remaining between them. CDR3 length: 15 amino acids. Germline CDR1 reads DFQATT; CDR2 reads SNEGSKA (reference sequence). This chain's CDR3 is CSASLVHRQGNEQYF. In nucleotides, the CDR3 is TGCAGTGCTAGTCTCGTACACCGCCAGGGGAACGAGCAGTACTTC.

In its sample, this clonotype was seen many times. The chain combines TRBV7-9 with TRBJ2-7; the match to TRBD1 covers 8 bases. The CDR3 length is 16 residues. Germline CDR1 reads SEHNR; CDR2 reads FQNEAQ (reference sequence). Trimming cost V 1 base and J 3 bases; bases outside gene matches: 8. In DNA, the CDR3 is TGTGCCAGCAGCTTAGACCTCATGGACAGGGTCTACGAGCAGTACTTC. Translation gives CASSLDLMDRVYEQYF.

This clonotype was detected many times. CDR3 in DNA: TGCAGCGTGAGGACGGAGCCTCCCTACGAGCAGTACTTC. Encoded protein: CSVRTEPPYEQYF. This chain links TRBV29-1 with TRBJ2-7; D not certain. Germline V gene sequence: CDR1 SQVTM, CDR2 ANQGSEA. The CDR3 has 13 amino acids. The germline V and J ends were trimmed by 6 bases and 2 bases, with 14 bases remaining between them.

Remarks on this clonotype: A read error may explain this, as a much larger clone is one base away. A read error is likely, as this CDR3 ends without the conserved phenylalanine or tryptophan. The chain joins TRBV6-5 to TRBJ2-2; no reliable D call. Trimming took off 0 bases at V and 4 bases at J, with 9 bases between the two ends. Germline lookup yields CDR1 MNHEY and CDR2 SVGAGI. The CDR3 is made up of 15 amino acids. The CDR3 sequence: CASSYSPGTTGELFL. In DNA form, the CDR3 reads TGTGCCAGCAGTTACTCGCCAGGAACCACCGGGGAGCTGTTTCTT.

The V and J genes are TRBV5-1 and TRBJ2-7; TRBD2 matches at 7 bases. The V and J ends lost 0 bases and 2 bases, in that order; junction bases with no gene match: 11. CDR3 size: 17 residues. Per germline, CDR1 SGHRS and CDR2 YFSETQ. CDR3 bases: TGCGCCAGCAGCTTGGTGGCTAGCGGAGGCCTGGCCTACGAGCAGTACTTC. The encoded protein is CASSLVASGGLAYEQYF.

The CDR3 DNA sequence: TGTGCCAGCAGCATCGACAGCAACTCTGGAAACACCATATATTTT. Encoded protein: CASSIDSNSGNTIYF. The gene calls are TRBV3-1 and TRBJ1-3; TRBD1 might be the D (5 bases). Per the germline V gene, CDR1 is LGHDT and CDR2 is YNNKEL (reference sequence). Trimming cost V 5 bases and J 0 bases, with 11 bases left between them. CDR3 size: 15 residues. Variable domain in full (rest from reference TRBV3-1 and TRBJ1-3): DTAVSQTPKYLVTQMGNDKSIKCEQNLGHDTMYWYKQDSKKFLKIMFSYNNKELIINETVPNRFSPKSPDKAHLNLHINSLELGDSAVYFCASSIDSNSGNTIYFGEGSWLTVV.

This chain uses TRBV20-1 with TRBJ2-1; 9 nucleotides align to TRBD2. The V and J ends lost 1 base and 7 bases, in that order; junction bases with no gene match: 11. The CDR3 is made up of 16 amino acids. Germline V gene lookup returns CDR1 DFQATT and CDR2 SNEGSKA (reference sequence). The CDR3 region is CSARVGGRASMNEQFF. The CDR3 DNA reads as TGCAGTGCTAGAGTAGGCGGGAGGGCCTCTATGAATGAGCAGTTCTTC.

This clonotype was counted between two and nine times. This chain links TRBV6-5 with TRBJ2-3, with 7 positions matching TRBD2. J gave up 1 base and V 2 bases, and 6 bases lay outside the gene matches. In germline, CDR1 is MNHEY, CDR2 SVGAGI. This CDR3 comprises 16 residues. CDR3 sequence reads: CASSYRSGIGTDTQYF. CDR3 bases: TGTGCCAGCAGTTACCGGAGCGGGATCGGCACAGATACGCAGTATTTT.

This rearrangement joins TRBV20-1 to TRBJ2-4, with D perhaps TRBD1 (6 bases). The germline gives CDR1 DFQATT, CDR2 SNEGSKA (reference sequence). This CDR3 is 11 amino acids long. V was cut by 6 bases and J by 12 bases, with 15 bases left in between. CDR3 loop: CSAYPGDTQYF. CDR3 nucleotide sequence: TGCAGTGCATACCCCGGGGACACTCAGTACTTC.

The chain carries TRBV30 and TRBJ1-5; tentatively, D is TRBD1 (6 bases). Trimming cost V 4 bases and J 6 bases, with 28 bases left between them. The CDR3 runs 18 residues. The germline V gene has CDR1 GTSNPN and CDR2 SVGIG (reference sequence). The CDR3 protein is CAWTEKMGHLTGGQPQHF. In DNA, the CDR3 is TGTGCCTGGACCGAGAAAATGGGACACCTCACCGGTGGTCAGCCCCAGCATTTT.

This clonotype was found many times. This chain uses TRBV27 with TRBJ2-1; D possibly corresponds to TRBD1 (6 bases). V was trimmed by 8 bases and J by 9 bases, leaving 23 bases between them. The CDR3 consists of 15 residues. Germline CDR1 is MNHEY and CDR2 is SMNVEV (reference sequence). In nucleotides, the CDR3 is TGTGCCAGCGGGGGCCGGGGATACATCGGGGTTGAGCAGTTCTTC. As protein: CASGGRGYIGVEQFF.

The J gene is TRBJ2-2, the V gene TRBV6-2 or TRBV6-3, with D hard to call. The CDR3 length is 15 residues. CDR1 is MNHEY, CDR2 SVGEGT, per germline. Trimming pared 7 bases from V and 0 bases from J, leaving 12 bases between. CDR3 nucleotide sequence: TGTGCCAGCATTGGTTTTTCGGCGAACACCGGGGAGCTGTTTTTT. It codes for CASIGFSANTGELFF.